The T cell receptor (beta chain) under discussion was sequenced for a study of shared clonotypes between healthy human individuals. Trimming took 0 bases from V and 5 from J; bases not matched to a gene: 4. The CDR3 has 16 amino acids. Naive CD8 cells, CD45RO-negative and positively selected for CCR7, excluded terminally differentiated effector memory CD45RA+ cells. Deep-level settings were used for running the assay. In replicate PCRs of sorted subsets, about 220 ng DNA, roughly 31,000 T cell genomes, was used. Some clones are missing from TCRdb's copy, which holds only in-frame ones; the method was immunoSEQ multiplex PCR. Counted here are some 2 million clones, about 95% occurring once; the ten biggest clones make up 1.1%.

Source material: naive CD8+ T cells sorted from blood. The rearrangement links TRBV23-1 to TRBJ1-6, with 7 positions matching TRBD1. TRBV23-1 is classed as an ORF, of uncertain function. The clonotype comes from a young man in good health. The CDR3 reads CASSQSPGQHNSPLHF. DNA of the CDR3: TGCGCCAGCAGTCAATCCCCGGGACAGCATAATTCACCCCTCCACTTT.